This entry lists 29 T cell receptor beta chains sequenced from one sample in a study of control samples from healthy donors and cancer patients. Sequencing used immunoSEQ multiplex PCR; TCRdb keeps in-frame clones, though not all of them. Of 70,000 to 95,000 clones listed, 90% to 95% were seen once; the top ten hold roughly 1.2%. The sample comprised PBMCs. These receptors were obtained from a woman aged 40 to 50 with lung cancer.

The rearrangement links TRBV5-1 to TRBJ2-3; no firm D call. Per the germline V gene, CDR1 is SGHRS and CDR2 is YFSETQ. CDR3 length: 16 amino acids. V gave up 1 base and J gave up 3 bases, with 15 bases separating them. CDR3 sequence: CASSLSPTYSTDTQYF. Written as DNA, the CDR3 is TGCGCCAGCAGCTTGTCCCCCACCTATTCGACAGATACGCAGTATTTT.

The chain has TRBV10-3 and TRBJ1-4; possible D gene TRBD1, 6 bases. Trimming shortened V by 2 bases and J by 8 bases, and 15 bases separated the two germline ends. Germline V gives CDR1 ENHRY, CDR2 SYGVKD. The CDR3 is 15 amino acids. The CDR3 protein is CAISEGAGVTEKLFF. The DNA for the CDR3 is TGTGCCATCAGTGAGGGGGCAGGGGTTACGGAAAAACTGTTTTTT.

The genes are TRBV28 and TRBJ2-5; D remains ambiguous. Germline V gene sequence: CDR1 MDHEN, CDR2 SYDVKM. Trimming cost V 3 bases and J 5 bases, with 7 bases left between them. The CDR3 totals 12 residues. CDR3 coding DNA: TGTGCCAGCAGTTTTACTCGGGAGACCCAGTACTTC. It translates to CASSFTRETQYF.

V gene TRBV5-1 combines with J gene TRBJ1-2, with 7 bases identical to TRBD1. With V trimmed by 9 bases and J by 8 bases, 10 bases remained unmatched. Germline V lookup: CDR1 SGHRS, CDR2 YFSETQ. This CDR3 is built from 12 residues. The CDR3 sequence: CATGTGVGGYTF. The CDR3 DNA sequence: TGCGCCACCGGAACAGGGGTTGGCGGCTACACCTTC.

V is TRBV5-6 and J is TRBJ2-3, with D possibly matching TRBD1 (6 bases). Looked up from germline, CDR1 is SGHDT and CDR2 is YYEEEE. The CDR3 runs 16 residues. Trimming left V 2 bases short and J 3 bases short, with 16 bases between. The CDR3 sequence: CASSLTPGARTDTQYF. CDR3 DNA: TGTGCCAGCAGCTTAACACCAGGGGCGCGGACAGATACGCAGTATTTT.

This chain joins TRBV2 and TRBJ2-5, with TRBD1 identical over 9 bases. The CDR3 has 14 residues. Germline lookup yields CDR1 SNHLY and CDR2 FYNNEI. Trimming at V came to 8 bases and at J to 5 bases, leaving 9 bases not matched to a gene. The CDR3 DNA reads as TGTGCCAGCGGGGACAGGGAGACTTGGGAGACCCAGTACTTC. This encodes CASGDRETWETQYF.

The J gene is TRBJ2-1, the V gene TRBV6-4; 11 bases match TRBD2. This CDR3 spans 15 amino acids. V shed 5 bases, J shed 6 bases, and the junction held 6 bases outside the gene matches. The germline V gene encodes CDR1 MRHNA and CDR2 SNTAGT. CDR3 amino acids: CASSPRLAGRNEQFF. DNA for the CDR3: TGTGCCAGCAGTCCACGACTAGCGGGGCGCAATGAGCAGTTCTTC.

The CDR3 sequence: CAWSGRGHEQFF. The CDR3 DNA reads as TGTGCCTGGAGTGGCAGGGGACATGAGCAGTTCTTC. The chain is built from TRBV30 and TRBJ2-1, with a tentative D call TRBD1 (6 bases). CDR3 length equals 12 residues. Deletions cut 1 base from V and 8 bases from J, with 9 bases between. Germline lookup yields CDR1 GTSNPN and CDR2 SVGIG (reference sequence).

This chain uses TRBV19 with TRBJ2-1; TRBD2 aligns across 7 bases. V shed 8 bases, J shed 0 bases, and the junction held 7 bases outside the gene matches. The CDR3 is 15 amino acids. CDR1 and CDR2 (germline): LNHDA, SQIVND (reference sequence). The CDR3 sequence: CASRHGGSSYNEQFF. In nucleotides, the CDR3 is TGTGCCAGTCGCCACGGGGGGAGCTCCTACAATGAGCAGTTCTTC.

The chain employs TRBV28 and TRBJ1-2; TRBD1 aligns across 8 bases. Trimming at V came to 6 bases and at J to 4 bases, leaving 10 bases not matched to a gene. This CDR3 has 15 amino acids. CDR1 and CDR2 from the germline V gene are MDHEN and SYDVKM. CDR3 sequence (DNA): TGTGCCAGCAGCCTGGACAGGGTTGGATCCTATGGCTACACCTTC. It is translated as CASSLDRVGSYGYTF.

The chain couples TRBV24-1 to TRBJ2-1; a possible D gene is TRBD2 (6 bases). V shed 4 bases and J shed 0 bases, with 18 bases lying between them. The CDR3 extends over 18 amino acids. CDR1 is KGHDR, CDR2 SFDVKD, per germline. CDR3 residues: CATSDPASLTSSYNEQFF. CDR3 nucleotide sequence: TGTGCCACCAGTGACCCGGCCTCTTTGACTAGCTCCTACAATGAGCAGTTCTTC.

The V gene is TRBV5-1, the J gene TRBJ1-3, with D unclear. Trimming removed 1 base from V and 1 base from J, with 6 bases in between. The CDR3 spans 14 residues. Germline V CDR1 and CDR2: SGHRS, YFSETQ. The CDR3 loop is CASSLWGSGNTIYF. The DNA for the CDR3 is TGCGCCAGCAGCTTGTGGGGTTCTGGAAACACCATATATTTT.

The J gene is TRBJ1-1, the V gene TRBV5-1, with no clear D. In germline, CDR1 is SGHRS, CDR2 YFSETQ. This CDR3 is 14 amino acids long. Trimming pared 0 bases from V and 2 bases from J, leaving 8 bases between. The CDR3, as DNA: TGCGCCAGCAGCTTGGAGGGCGGAAACACTGAAGCTTTCTTT. Amino acid sequence: CASSLEGGNTEAFF.

The chain carries TRBV11-2 and TRBJ1-1; 9 bases fit TRBD1. Germline V gives CDR1 SGHAT, CDR2 FQNNGV. J lost 1 base, V lost 5 bases, and 8 bases had no gene match. The CDR3 runs to 16 residues. In DNA, the CDR3 is TGTGCCAGCAGCCGGCGAGGGACAGGGAGGAACACTGAAGCTTTCTTT. The encoded protein is CASSRRGTGRNTEAFF.

The genes are TRBV18 and TRBJ1-2; D uncertain. This CDR3 is built from 15 residues. The germline V gene encodes CDR1 KGHSH and CDR2 LQKENI. Trimming left V 5 bases short and J 2 bases short, with 15 bases between. This chain's CDR3 is CASSFGLAGNYGYTF. DNA for the CDR3: TGTGCCAGCTCATTCGGACTGGCGGGGAACTATGGCTACACCTTC. Supplemented by reference TRBV18 and TRBJ1-2, the full variable domain reads NAGVMQNPRHLVRRRGQEARLRCSPMKGHSHVYWYRQLPEEGLKFMVYLQKENIIDESGMPKERFSAEFPKEGPSILRIQQVVRGDSAAYFCASSFGLAGNYGYTFGSGTRLTVV.

The chain links TRBV28 to TRBJ2-7; D unresolved. CDR1 is MDHEN and CDR2 is SYDVKM in the germline V gene. V dropped 3 bases and J dropped 3 bases, with 6 bases sitting between them. The CDR3 is 12 amino acids. The CDR3 DNA sequence: TGTGCCAGCAGTTTGAGCGACTACGAGCAGTACTTC. This encodes CASSLSDYEQYF.

This sequence joins TRBV2 and TRBJ1-2; possible D gene TRBD1, 5 bases. Between the trimmed V and J ends, which lost 2 bases and 4 bases, there was a span of 14 bases. The CDR3 totals 15 residues. The germline CDR1 and CDR2 sequences are SNHLY and FYNNEI. The CDR3, as DNA: TGTGCCAGCAGTGAATGGGGGGGGAGTTTCTATGGCTACACCTTC. Encoded protein: CASSEWGGSFYGYTF.

This chain links TRBV19 with TRBJ2-5; D call uncertain. CDR3 length: 14 residues. Trimming stripped 5 bases from V and 0 bases from J, with 10 bases between. Germline CDR1 and CDR2: LNHDA and SQIVND (reference sequence). CDR3 DNA sequence: TGTGCCAGTAGTTCCGCTTGGGACCAAGAGACCCAGTACTTC. It codes for CASSSAWDQETQYF. Drawing the rest from reference TRBV19 and TRBJ2-5, the complete variable domain is DGGITQSPKYLFRKEGQNVTLSCEQNLNHDAMYWYRQDPGQGLRLIYYSQIVNDFQKGDIAEGYSVSREKKESFPLTVTSAQKNPTAFYLCASSSAWDQETQYFGPGTRLLVL.

The rearrangement joins TRBV28 to TRBJ1-2; D is uncertain. Per germline, CDR1 MDHEN and CDR2 SYDVKM. The V and J ends lost 7 bases and 2 bases respectively, with 8 bases between them. The CDR3 spans 12 residues. The CDR3, as DNA: TGTGCCAGCACCCTAGCCAACTATGGCTACACCTTC. Translated: CASTLANYGYTF.

The chain carries TRBV19 and TRBJ1-5; D is perhaps TRBD1 (6 bases). Per the germline V gene, CDR1 is LNHDA and CDR2 is SQIVND (reference sequence). CDR3 length: 17 amino acids. Trimming stripped 5 bases from V and 7 bases from J, with 24 bases between. CDR3 coding DNA: TGTGCCAGTAGTTTTTCACAGGGCCCATTGGCACGGCAGCCCCAGCATTTT. Residues: CASSFSQGPLARQPQHF.

A few counts support this clone. The V call is TRBV6-5, the J call TRBJ1-6; the D gene is possibly TRBD1 (6 bases). CDR3 length equals 14 residues. V was trimmed by 11 bases and J by 8 bases, leaving 19 bases between them. The germline CDR1 and CDR2 sequences are MNHEY and SVGAGI. The CDR3 is CASCRGGFDSPLHF. The DNA of the CDR3 is TGTGCCTCATGTCGGGGGGGCTTTGATTCACCCCTCCACTTT.

The chain combines TRBV2 with TRBJ1-5, with D perhaps matching TRBD1 (6 bases). Trimming stripped 5 bases from V and 4 bases from J, with 12 bases between. This CDR3 is 14 amino acids long. Germline V gene lookup returns CDR1 SNHLY and CDR2 FYNNEI. CDR3 protein: CASSRQVANQPQHF. The CDR3 DNA reads as TGTGCCAGCAGTCGACAGGTCGCGAATCAGCCCCAGCATTTT.

The chain combines TRBV27 with TRBJ1-2; D uncertain. The CDR3 length is 12 residues. V was trimmed by 6 bases and J by 5 bases, leaving 10 bases between them. From germline, CDR1 is MNHEY and CDR2 SMNVEV (reference sequence). CDR3 sequence: CASSPGGYGYTF. CDR3 sequence (DNA): TGTGCCAGCAGCCCGGGAGGGTATGGCTACACCTTC.

The genes are TRBV9 and TRBJ2-1; 11 bases align to TRBD2. Trimming cost V 6 bases and J 7 bases; bases outside gene matches: 18. This CDR3 is built from 18 residues. The V gene's germline CDR1 is SGDLS and CDR2 YYNGEE. For the CDR3, the DNA is TGTGCCAGCACCCCCGGGGGGCTAGCGGGGGGATTTATAAATGAGCAGTTCTTC. Translated: CASTPGGLAGGFINEQFF.

V gene TRBV7-2 combines with J gene TRBJ1-1, with D possibly matching TRBD1 (6 bases). Germline CDR1 reads SGHTA; CDR2 reads FQGNSA. Between the trimmed V and J ends, which lost 5 bases and 9 bases, there was a span of 13 bases. This CDR3 comprises 12 residues. CDR3: CASSVVGGQAFF. The CDR3 region has the DNA TGTGCCAGCAGCGTAGTCGGGGGGCAAGCTTTCTTT. Together with reference TRBV7-2 and TRBJ1-1, the CDR3 gives the full variable domain: GAGVSQSPSNKVTEKGKDVELRCDPISGHTALYWYRQSLGQGLEFLIYFQGNSAPDKSGLPSDRFSAERTGGSVSTLTIQRTQQEDSAVYLCASSVVGGQAFFGQGTRLTVV.

The chain employs TRBV7-9 and TRBJ1-1; D uncertain. V dropped 6 bases and J dropped 4 bases, with 12 bases sitting between them. This CDR3 region has 13 residues. Germline assignment: CDR1 SEHNR and CDR2 FQNEAQ (reference sequence). Here the CDR3 reads CASSVADFTEAFF. DNA of the CDR3: TGTGCCAGCAGTGTCGCGGATTTCACTGAAGCTTTCTTT.

The chain couples TRBV25-1 to TRBJ1-1, with a possible D match to TRBD1 (6 bases). Germline loops: CDR1 MGHDK, CDR2 SYGVNS. V shed 4 bases and J shed 4 bases, with 19 bases lying between them. CDR3 size: 16 residues. CDR3 protein: CASSGRAGVWGTEAFF. CDR3 bases: TGTGCCAGCAGTGGACGGGCAGGGGTTTGGGGCACTGAAGCTTTCTTT.

This chain uses TRBV29-1 with TRBJ1-2; maybe TRBD1 (6 bases). The CDR3 covers 14 residues. Germline V gives CDR1 SQVTM, CDR2 ANQGSEA. V was pared by 2 bases and J by 8 bases, with 18 bases between. The CDR3 loop reads CSVEKSILTGGYTF. CDR3 nucleotide sequence: TGCAGCGTTGAAAAGTCTATCTTGACAGGCGGCTACACCTTC.

J is TRBJ2-2 and V is TRBV27; D is unclear. V was cut by 3 bases and J by 1 base, with 3 bases left in between. The CDR3 extends over 13 amino acids. CDR1 and CDR2 (germline): MNHEY, SMNVEV (reference sequence). Here the CDR3 reads CASSFLNTGELFF. The DNA of the CDR3 is TGTGCCAGCAGTTTCCTGAACACCGGGGAGCTGTTTTTT.